A single sample gave rise to the 6 T cell receptor beta chains below, sequenced in a study of T-cell memory formation after mild COVID-19. TCRdb fed the 5' RACE reads into MiXCR, producing one record per CDR3 protein. This table holds about 430,000 distinct CDR3 sequences, approximately 25% found once. The sequencing input was PBMCs or a T cell subset sorted from them (not recorded which). Receptors were obtained from an adult woman who had mild COVID-19 (a few samples of this study predate the infection). Cell type and time point are not known.

V and J are TRBV7-2 and TRBJ1-1; TRBD1 matches 8 bases. Germline CDR1 is SGHTA and CDR2 is FQGNSA. The CDR3 covers 15 residues. Trimming at V came to 5 bases and at J to 4 bases, leaving 9 bases not matched to a gene. CDR3 nucleotides: TGTGCCAGCAGCCCCAGGCGACAGGGGACCACTGAAGCTTTCTTT. This encodes CASSPRRQGTTEAFF.

Only a few counts were recorded for this clonotype. The chain recombines TRBV5-1 with TRBJ2-3, with D uncertain. In germline, CDR1 is SGHRS, CDR2 YFSETQ. The length of the CDR3 is 16 residues. V lost 0 bases, J lost 0 bases, and 11 bases lay in between. The CDR3 loop is CASSLAHTASTDTQYF. CDR3 bases: TGCGCCAGCAGCTTGGCCCATACCGCTAGCACAGATACGCAGTATTTT.

J is TRBJ1-1 and V is TRBV6-5; D is ambiguous. The CDR3 runs to 13 residues. In germline, CDR1 is MNHEY, CDR2 SVGAGI. V was clipped by 0 bases and J by 2 bases, with 4 bases between them. The CDR3 nucleotides read TGTGCCAGCAGTTACTCGACAAACACTGAAGCTTTCTTT. This encodes CASSYSTNTEAFF.

Written as DNA, the CDR3 is TGTGCCAGCAGCCCCATCAGTAGTGGGGAGCAGTTCTTC. This codes for CASSPISSGEQFF. The chain has TRBV7-2 and TRBJ2-1, with D unclear. CDR3 size: 13 residues. The V and J ends lost 5 bases and 10 bases respectively, with 15 bases between them. Germline CDR1 and CDR2: SGHTA and FQGNSA.

This clonotype has a count of ten or more. V gene TRBV30 combines with J gene TRBJ1-3; D gene ambiguous. This CDR3 comprises 15 residues. CDR1 and CDR2 (germline): GTSNPN, SVGIG (reference sequence). Trimming took off 1 base at V and 0 bases at J, with 10 bases between the two ends. The CDR3 here is CAWSDAGNSGNTIYF. The CDR3 bases are TGTGCCTGGAGTGATGCAGGCAACTCTGGAAACACCATATATTTT.

This clonotype was detected ten times or more. The rearrangement uses TRBV20-1 and TRBJ2-7; unclear D gene. Germline V gene sequence: CDR1 DFQATT, CDR2 SNEGSKA (reference sequence). V was trimmed by 3 bases and J by 2 bases, leaving 14 bases between them. The CDR3 has 14 residues. Written as DNA, the CDR3 is TGCAGTGCTAGCCCCGGGCGTCAGGCCTACGAGCAGTACTTC. It translates to CSASPGRQAYEQYF.